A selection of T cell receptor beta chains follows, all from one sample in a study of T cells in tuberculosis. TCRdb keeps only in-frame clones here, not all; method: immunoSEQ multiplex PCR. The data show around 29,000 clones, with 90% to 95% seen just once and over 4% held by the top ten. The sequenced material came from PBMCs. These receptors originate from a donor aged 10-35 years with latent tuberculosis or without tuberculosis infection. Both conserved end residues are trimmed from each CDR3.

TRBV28,ASRAYRESSYNSPLH
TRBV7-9,ASSASRQGWVQETQY
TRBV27,ASSFRDRSYGYT
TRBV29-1,SVTGLAEHNEQF
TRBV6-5,ASRGGQGRTGELF
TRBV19,ASSIGRGGREQY
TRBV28,ASSLFHRGESYGYT
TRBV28,ASSLQGLAGNEQF
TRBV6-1,AARDRGTGANVLT
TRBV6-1,ASSEWGFPRDEQF
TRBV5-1,ASSLGTGVDTQY
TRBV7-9,ASSLTELNEKLF
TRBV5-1,ASSSTGRTDTQY
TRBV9,ASSVVQGSVRYTGELF